This TCR beta chain originates from a study of blood T cell repertoires in COVID-19. This CDR3 contains 20 residues. Trimming removed 3 bases at V and 4 bases at J, with 31 bases between. Germline loops: CDR1 MNHEY, CDR2 SMNVEV (reference sequence). The table came from immunoSEQ multiplex PCR; TCRdb's copy has only in-frame clones and leaves some out. The data hold about 320,000 clones, with roughly 89% observed a single time. The J gene is TRBJ2-7, the V gene TRBV27; D remains unclear. This clonotype originated in a man in his sixties who had recovered from COVID-19. The sequenced sample consisted of PBMCs or T cells enriched from blood (not recorded which). The CDR3 is CASSFLRPDLEPQHGYEQYF. As DNA, the CDR3 is TGTGCCAGCAGTTTTCTTCGGCCAGATCTAGAGCCCCAGCATGGATACGAGCAGTACTTC.